The following is a T cell receptor (beta chain) sequence with its context. This clonotype came up a few times. The antigen it binds to is not known. No base qualities exist here, and no much larger clone lies one base off it. The method behind the library was PCR. TCRdb records NextSeq 500 as the sequencer. Bulk TCR libraries were made following a previously described method, with the TCR primers given in Table S5. The Qiagen AllPrep DNA/RNA kit was used to purify total RNA. Before analysis, reads from multiple sequencing runs of one library were combined. The study's own analysis went as follows. Reads were retained only if their TCR constant sequence matched exactly, and those retained reads were trimmed to 150 nt and grouped according to their 12-nt molecular barcodes. Reads within each barcode group were sub-clustered using a 15% Levenshtein threshold, and quality-weighted consensus sequences were constructed for each RNA molecule. Non-functional sequences were filtered out, along with any lower-count sequence sitting one edit away from another sequence. Based on a fit of two negative binomial distributions, barcode sub-clusters having less than 20% of the maximum read count were discarded. The public reads were quality trimmed at Q25 with fastp and then assembled into clones with MiXCR by TCRdb, keeping productive beta chains. One record per CDR3 amino acid sequence lists the most common genes and DNA. Clone size and V and J calls follow TCRdb, not the original study. This sample gives some 100,000 distinct CDR3 sequences in total; roughly a third of them show up just once. Around 4.2% of the sample comes from the top ten.

CDR3 length: 16 amino acids, cysteine to phenylalanine. Only CDR3 DNA is held: 48 bases, read in frame from base 1. As encoded in the germline V gene, CDR1 is MNHEY while CDR2 is SVGEGT. V is clipped by 2 bases and J by 5 bases, and the sequence between their germline boundaries is 16 bases long. Libraries of naive CD8 T cells were built from approximately 22,000 to 940,000 sorted cells, with 10%, 30% or 50% of the purified RNA used. On a BD FACSAria II, naive CD8 T cells were FACS-sorted as CD8+CD4-CCR7+CD45RA+ and collected into RLT Plus buffer. Around 10 TCR copies' worth of Jurkat RNA were spiked into about 19,000-1,100,000 naive CD8 T cell samples to test detection sensitivity. Enrichment of CD8 T cells was performed with RosetteSep CD8+ T Cell Enrichment Cocktail and Ficoll-Paque, after which ACK red cell lysis was carried out. This entry belongs to a study of molecular identifiers for immune sequencing clone quantification (dated by TCRdb to between 2018 and 2020). Broadly, across the study: For a replicate experiment, the RNA from either 20,000 or 100,000 naive CD8 T cells was divided into five aliquots, and four of those aliquots went on to sequencing. The study was a methods study using CD8 T cells to benchmark molecular-identifier clustering-based TCR repertoire sequencing (MIDCIRS) and TCR RNA copy counting. Summary of the overall study and its limitations: A single cell's worth of spiked-in Jurkat TCR RNA was reported detectable even among 900,000 to 1,000,000 naive CD8 T cells. The naive libraries included spiked-in Jurkat TCR RNA (around 9 copies' worth), and this Jurkat TCR RNA is not part of the donor repertoire. Modeling estimated about 3 recovered TCR RNA copies per cell, compared with 9.5 to 10 by digital PCR, which implies about 30% capture efficiency. Clones above 20 RNA copies held over 99% of molecules in CMV-specific effector cells but under 1% in naive cells. Highly expanded clone sizes could be underestimated because identical TCR molecules may share a barcode. Without barcode sub-clustering, chimeric consensus sequences inflated TCR diversity; chimeras reached as high as 47%.

This clonotype was sampled from a human donor in good health. Some libraries in this study had Jurkat cell RNA spiked in. The sample comprised naive CD8+ T cells from blood, with Jurkat cell RNA spiked in. This specimen's cell subset or site label, per the study, means: FACS-sorted CD8+CD4-CCR7+CD45RA+ naive T cells. The rearranged segments are TRBV6-2 or TRBV6-3 and TRBJ1-5; TRBD1 could be the D gene, as 5 bases match. The CDR3 protein: CASSYTRRVVYQPQHF. The bases are TGTGCCAGCAGTTACACCCGCAGGGTAGTTTATCAGCCCCAGCATTTT.